The rows below give T cell receptor beta chains drawn from one sample of a study of blood T cell repertoires in COVID-19. The table came from immunoSEQ multiplex PCR; TCRdb's copy has only in-frame clones and leaves some out. Found here are 100,000 or so clones, approximately 90% of them singletons; the top ten hold just under 4%. Sequences were obtained from peripheral blood. The receptors come from a woman in her 50s in a cohort sampled during active COVID-19. Both conserved end residues are part of each CDR3. The D gene is left open where the match is weak. Expanded clones get a size class; other rows say once, few or many, or leave the size out.

CDR3 DNA: TGTGCCAGCAGCGCCACCCCCGCGGGGGTGGGCACAGATACGCAGTATTTT; CDR3 protein: CASSATPAGVGTDTQYF; D gene: TRBD2; clone size: NA; J gene: TRBJ2-3; V gene: TRBV2
CDR3 DNA: TGTGCCAGCAGCTTAGATCGCGATGAGCAGTTCTTC; CDR3 protein: CASSLDRDEQFF; D gene: NA; clone size: NA; J gene: TRBJ2-1; V gene: TRBV11-2
CDR3 DNA: TGTGCCAGCAGCTTGCGGGTTTTAGATACGCAGTATTTT; CDR3 protein: CASSLRVLDTQYF; D gene: NA; clone size: NA; J gene: TRBJ2-3; V gene: TRBV5-6
CDR3 DNA: TGCGCCAGCAGCCGCCCTCTCGAGGCTGAAGCTTTCTTT; CDR3 protein: CASSRPLEAEAFF; D gene: NA; clone size: NA; J gene: TRBJ1-1; V gene: TRBV4-1
CDR3 DNA: TGTGCCAGCAGTTACGGCGACAGGGGTCCCTACGAGCAGTACTTC; CDR3 protein: CASSYGDRGPYEQYF; D gene: TRBD1; clone size: NA; J gene: TRBJ2-7; V gene: TRBV6-7
CDR3 DNA: TGTGCCAGTAGTCTCCCTGGGACAGGGAGAATCTATGGCTACACCTTC; CDR3 protein: CASSLPGTGRIYGYTF; D gene: TRBD1; clone size: NA; J gene: TRBJ1-2; V gene: TRBV19
CDR3 DNA: TGTGCCAGCAGCGAACCCCCGAACGGTTACGAGCAGTACTTC; CDR3 protein: CASSEPPNGYEQYF; D gene: NA; clone size: NA; J gene: TRBJ2-7; V gene: TRBV11-2
CDR3 DNA: TGTGCCAGCAGCCAAGGGACAGGGGTTTACGAGCAGTACTTC; CDR3 protein: CASSQGTGVYEQYF; D gene: TRBD1; clone size: NA; J gene: TRBJ2-7; V gene: TRBV3-1/TRBV3-2
CDR3 DNA: TGTGCCAGTAGTGACCATACTAGCGGGAGGTCCTACGAGCAGTACTTC; CDR3 protein: CASSDHTSGRSYEQYF; D gene: TRBD2; clone size: once; J gene: TRBJ2-7; V gene: TRBV19
CDR3 DNA: TGTGCCAGCAGCGGGCGCTTTTCTCAGAATGAGCAGTTCTTC; CDR3 protein: CASSGRFSQNEQFF; D gene: NA; clone size: once; J gene: TRBJ2-1; V gene: TRBV11-3
CDR3 DNA: TGCGCCAGTAGCGGACGAGCGGGGACCGCCTACAATGAGCAGTTCTTC; CDR3 protein: CASSGRAGTAYNEQFF; D gene: TRBD2; clone size: NA; J gene: TRBJ2-1; V gene: TRBV4-1
CDR3 DNA: TGTGCCATCGAGGGATCTACTAATCAGCCCCAGCATTTT; CDR3 protein: CAIEGSTNQPQHF; D gene: NA; clone size: NA; J gene: TRBJ1-5; V gene: TRBV19
CDR3 DNA: TGTGCCAGCAGCCCTATGGGGGGGAGGAGCACTGAAGCTTTCTTT; CDR3 protein: CASSPMGGRSTEAFF; D gene: NA; clone size: NA; J gene: TRBJ1-1; V gene: TRBV11-2
CDR3 DNA: TGTGCCAGCAGTTCGGGACAGGGGAACACTGAAGCTTTCTTT; CDR3 protein: CASSSGQGNTEAFF; D gene: TRBD1; clone size: NA; J gene: TRBJ1-1; V gene: TRBV6-5
CDR3 DNA: TGCGCCAGCAGCCCGGAGGGGGGGCGGCGGGACACTGAAGCTTTCTTT; CDR3 protein: CASSPEGGRRDTEAFF; D gene: NA; clone size: NA; J gene: TRBJ1-1; V gene: TRBV4-1
CDR3 DNA: TGTGCCAGCAGCTTAGTTGCTTCACGGGGGATCGAGCAGTACTTC; CDR3 protein: CASSLVASRGIEQYF; D gene: NA; clone size: NA; J gene: TRBJ2-7; V gene: TRBV7-2
CDR3 DNA: TGTGCCAGCAGTGAAAGGGCGCGACAGACTTTTTCCCAGCATTTT; CDR3 protein: CASSERARQTFSQHF; D gene: NA; clone size: NA; J gene: TRBJ1-5; V gene: TRBV6-1
CDR3 DNA: TGCAGTGCTAGAGATCCGGGTGGCTACACCTTC; CDR3 protein: CSARDPGGYTF; D gene: NA; clone size: NA; J gene: TRBJ1-2; V gene: TRBV20-1